Listed below are T cell receptor beta chains from one sample, sequenced in a study of blood T cell repertoires in COVID-19. Repertoires were generated with immunoSEQ multiplex PCR, while TCRdb's copy carries only in-frame clones and drops some. Among over 100,000 clones listed, just over 85% were seen once. Sequencing used peripheral blood. These receptors were collected from a man in his forties with acute or convalescent COVID-19. The conserved cysteine and the conserved F or W are not part of the CDR3 here. A D gene is named only where the DNA matches it firmly.

d_call	v_call	cdr3_aa
-	TRBV19	ASSTRTATNEKLF
-	TRBV11-2	ASSLGSGAAF
-	TRBV11-2	ASSFSYATNEKLF
-	TRBV30	AWSLGGATEAF
-	TRBV6-5	ASIRGKYNEQF
TRBD2	TRBV18	ASSPPSGGPYNEQF
-	TRBV5-1	ASREGSNQPQH
TRBD1	TRBV4-3	ASSRRGPTNTGELF
-	TRBV5-1	ASSFEGSLAF
TRBD1	TRBV11-3	ASSPSAGGEQY
-	TRBV5-6	ASSRGPDSNSPLH
-	TRBV6-6	ASSWGGNTEAF
TRBD1	TRBV12-5	ASGLAVGQGVYSNQPQH
TRBD2	TRBV7-9	ASSLVLAGYEQY
TRBD2	TRBV19	ATSPRAGNSYNEQF
TRBD1	TRBV5-4	ASRLTGKETQY
-	TRBV19	ASNAGAEDTQY
TRBD1	TRBV6-2/TRBV6-3	ASSYSTGRRIGKLF
-	TRBV18	ASSPSGILNTEAF
-	TRBV5-6	ASSPPGGGGNTIY
TRBD1	TRBV4-2	ASSLQAGTGGIDTQY
TRBD1	TRBV28	ASSSGGQGNTGELF
-	TRBV11-3	ASSFFGGAGRPNSPLH
-	TRBV6-5	ASSDSNQPQH
TRBD2	TRBV7-9	ASRNGGETQY
-	TRBV9	ASSPDSSSLTGELF
-	TRBV27	ASSSALGSNQPQH
TRBD1	TRBV20-1	STGVNQPQH
-	TRBV6-1	ASSEALPGRTPGYT
-	TRBV27	ASSPGRGTEAF
-	TRBV27	ASSLGRRTNYGYT
-	TRBV19	ASSIAAQGINEKLF
-	TRBV19	ASATRSYNEQF
TRBD1	TRBV6-2/TRBV6-3	ASSYRTGPSTDTQY
-	TRBV7-3	ASSFPNRYFSYNEQF
-	TRBV7-8	ASSLGGLENQPQH
-	TRBV6-2/TRBV6-3	ASSYAGQSADTQY
TRBD1	TRBV19	ACRQGETQY
-	TRBV5-5	ASTSNLGQFNSGANVLT
-	TRBV2	ASRETGLGSPLH
TRBD2	TRBV11-2	ASSLATGLTSYEQY
TRBD1	TRBV2	ASSRTGGNYGYT
-	TRBV27	ASSVGVEQY
-	TRBV30	AWSAPSRGWDEKLF
-	TRBV30	AWSAKALANYGYT
-	TRBV6-5	ASNPGTSESPLH
-	TRBV7-9	ASSLGETREAF
-	TRBV10-2	ATGGVRVARDTEAF
-	TRBV19	ASSSRDSLRLGEQY
TRBD1	TRBV7-9	ASSWDRGPRGSGNTIY
TRBD1	TRBV2	ASKGTGTGVEQY
TRBD1	TRBV3-1/TRBV3-2	ASSQGYEGAGYGYT